These 29 T cell receptor beta chains originate from one sample sequenced in a study of molecular identifiers for immune sequencing clone quantification. TCRdb recomputed calls from the PCR reads with MiXCR, one row per CDR3 protein. The data contain over 600,000 distinct CDR3 sequences, 15% to 20% of them singletons. The sample was naive CD8+ T cells from blood, with Jurkat cell RNA spiked in. Subset given: FACS-sorted CD8+CD4-CCR7+CD45RA+ naive T cells. These receptors came from a human donor in good health. Some libraries in this study had Jurkat cell RNA spiked in.

There are many counts of this clonotype. The chain links TRBV12-3 or TRBV12-4 to TRBJ2-6, with D unclear. The CDR3 totals 15 residues. Trimming cost V 3 bases and J 1 base, with 7 bases left between them. CDR3 sequence: CASSFSVSGANVLTF. CDR3 sequence (DNA): TGTGCCAGCAGTTTCTCGGTTTCTGGGGCCAACGTCCTGACTTTC.

This clonotype was counted at least ten times. The chain is built from TRBV27 and TRBJ2-3; possibly TRBD1 for D (6 bases). V was trimmed by 5 bases and J by 2 bases, leaving 17 bases between them. From germline, CDR1 is MNHEY and CDR2 SMNVEV (reference sequence). CDR3 length: 16 amino acids. CDR3 DNA sequence: TGTGCCAGCAGTCCTTTTACAGGGACCCTCACAGATACGCAGTATTTT. Translated, it gives CASSPFTGTLTDTQYF.

This clonotype was counted between two and nine times. The genes are TRBV15 and TRBJ1-2; the D is unclear. CDR1 and CDR2 (germline): LNHNV, YYDKDF (reference sequence). The CDR3 runs to 15 residues. The ends were cut back, 0 bases at V and 1 base at J, with 9 bases in the middle. CDR3 bases: TGTGCCACCAGCAGAGATCAACAGAGTAACTATGGCTACACCTTC. Amino acid sequence: CATSRDQQSNYGYTF.

At least ten counts were recorded for this clonotype. The chain uses TRBV4-1 and TRBJ1-2; D is uncertain. This CDR3 contains 14 residues. Germline values: CDR1 MGHRA, CDR2 YSYEKL. Trimming removed 0 bases at V and 2 bases at J, with 7 bases between. The CDR3 region is CASSQEMGNYGYTF. The CDR3 DNA sequence: TGCGCCAGCAGCCAAGAAATGGGGAACTATGGCTACACCTTC.

Comment on this clonotype: This could be a read error, since a much larger clone is one nucleotide away. The J gene is TRBJ2-1, the V gene TRBV28; TRBD2 agrees at 8 bases. Germline values: CDR1 MDHEN, CDR2 SYDVKM. The CDR3 has 17 residues. The DNA for the CDR3 is TGTGCCACCGAATCCTGGGTAGCGGGACACTGGGACAATGAGCAGTCCTTC. Translation: CATESWVAGHWDNEQSF. The full variable domain, in which reference TRBV28 and TRBJ2-1 provide the parts outside the CDR3, is DVKVTQSSRYLVKRTGEKVFLECVQDMDHENMFWYRQDPGLGLRLIYFSYDVKMKEKGDIPEGYSVSREKKERFSLILESASTNQTSMYLCATESWVAGHWDNEQSFGPGTRLTVL.

This clonotype was seen many times. The chain joins TRBV5-1 to TRBJ2-3; 11 positions match TRBD2. Germline V gene data show CDR1 as SGHRS and CDR2 as YFSETQ. Unmatched junction bases numbered 9, after V lost 6 bases and J lost 0 bases. CDR3 length: 17 amino acids. CDR3 nucleotide sequence: TGCGCCAGCACGGTAACTAGCGGGGGAACTAGCACAGATACGCAGTATTTT. This encodes CASTVTSGGTSTDTQYF.

A few counts support this clonotype. The rearrangement uses TRBV7-6 and TRBJ1-1; the D is unclear. Trimming stripped 0 bases from V and 0 bases from J, with 17 bases between. Germline loops: CDR1 SGHVS, CDR2 FNYEAQ. This CDR3 is built from 18 residues. The CDR3 protein is CASSLAMAGEGMNTEAFF. The CDR3 region has the DNA TGTGCCAGCAGCTTAGCGATGGCCGGGGAGGGCATGAACACTGAAGCTTTCTTT.

This clonotype was seen ten or more times. This CDR3 reads CASSNATDPETQYF. The CDR3 DNA is TGTGCCAGCAGCAACGCGACAGATCCGGAGACCCAGTACTTC. V and J are TRBV11-2 and TRBJ2-5, with D possibly TRBD1 on 5 matching bases. Per germline, CDR1 SGHAT and CDR2 FQNNGV. The CDR3 is 14 amino acids. The V and J ends lost 5 bases and 5 bases respectively, with 15 bases between them.

This clonotype was seen a handful of times. This rearrangement joins TRBV19 to TRBJ1-3, with unresolved D. This CDR3 spans 14 amino acids. V shed 7 bases and J shed 2 bases, with 12 bases lying between them. Looked up from germline, CDR1 is LNHDA and CDR2 is SQIVND (reference sequence). This CDR3 reads CASKGDWTGNTIYF. The DNA of the CDR3 is TGTGCCAGTAAGGGCGATTGGACTGGAAACACCATATATTTT.

This clonotype was seen only a few times. V usage is TRBV20-1 and J usage is TRBJ2-7; 7 positions agree with TRBD1. CDR1 is DFQATT, CDR2 SNEGSKA, per germline (reference sequence). V lost 0 bases and J lost 6; bases outside the gene matches: 11. The CDR3 is made up of 15 amino acids. Written as DNA, the CDR3 is TGCAGTGCTAGAGATCTTGACGGGACAGTTGGCGAGCAGTACTTC. Residues: CSARDLDGTVGEQYF.

As regards this clonotype: A much more abundant neighbour one base away suggests this may be a read error. The rearrangement joins TRBV12-3 or TRBV12-4 to TRBJ2-1; 7 bases align to TRBD1. The CDR3 runs to 14 residues. V lost 7 bases to trimming and J lost 3 bases; unmatched junction nucleotides: 6. This CDR3 is CASTMGQNYNEQFF. The CDR3 nucleotides read TGTGCCAGCACCATGGGACAGAACTACAATGAGCAGTTCTTC.

This clonotype occurred a few times. The chain uses TRBV6-5 and TRBJ1-1; D is unresolved. The CDR3 runs 13 residues. The ends were cut back, 2 bases at V and 8 bases at J, with 12 bases in the middle. The germline V gene has CDR1 MNHEY and CDR2 SVGAGI. The CDR3, as DNA: TGTGCCAGCAGTTACGGTATTCAACAGGAAGCTTTCTTT. Its translation: CASSYGIQQEAFF.

The chain recombines TRBV19 with TRBJ1-3, with D possibly TRBD1 on 5 matching bases. CDR1 is LNHDA, CDR2 SQIVND, per germline (reference sequence). The V end lost 5 bases, the J end lost 1 base, and 12 bases lay between the germline ends. The CDR3 extends over 15 amino acids. The CDR3: CASSARGVSGNTIYF. The CDR3 DNA follows: TGTGCCAGTAGTGCCCGGGGGGTGTCTGGAAACACCATATATTTT.

V and J are TRBV9 and TRBJ2-5; 10 positions agree with TRBD2. The trim removed 3 bases at V and 5 bases at J, leaving 7 bases unmatched. Germline loops: CDR1 SGDLS, CDR2 YYNGEE. This CDR3 region has 15 residues. The CDR3 reads CASSAEGLASETQYF. The DNA for the CDR3 is TGTGCCAGCAGCGCGGAGGGACTAGCGAGCGAGACCCAGTACTTC. Full variable domain (remainder filled in from reference TRBV9 and TRBJ2-5): DSGVTQTPKHLITATGQRVTLRCSPRSGDLSVYWYQQSLDQGLQFLIQYYNGEERAKGNILERFSAQQFPDLHSELNLSSLELGDSALYFCASSAEGLASETQYFGPGTRLLVL.

Notes on this clonotype: This may be a read error, as it is one base from a much larger clone. The chain has TRBV5-4 and TRBJ1-1; D may be TRBD1 (5 bases). The CDR3 length is 13 residues. The germline V gene has CDR1 SGHNT and CDR2 YYREEE (reference sequence). CDR3: CASSLVGDPETFF. The DNA of the CDR3 is TGTGCCAGCAGCTTGGTAGGGGACCCTGAAACTTTCTTT.

The rearrangement uses TRBV7-9 and TRBJ2-7, with unresolved D. Germline V gene lookup returns CDR1 SEHNR and CDR2 FQNEAQ (reference sequence). There are 15 residues in the CDR3. With 1 base removed from V and 3 bases from J, the gap between germline ends came to 13 bases. The CDR3 loop reads CASSLVPGWDYEQYF. DNA for the CDR3: TGTGCCAGCAGCTTAGTTCCAGGATGGGACTACGAGCAGTACTTC.

This clonotype was picked up one time. Given a much more abundant clone one base away, this may be a read error. The chain recombines TRBV6-2 or TRBV6-3 with TRBJ2-1; D might be TRBD2 (6 bases). Trimming took 4 bases from V and 2 from J, leaving 18 bases between them. The CDR3 length is 17 residues. From germline, CDR1 is MNHEY and CDR2 SVGEGT. The CDR3 loop is CASSSPSDLSPYNEQFF. The CDR3 bases are TGTGCCAGCAGTTCTCCTAGCGACTTGAGCCCCTACAATGAGCAGTTCTTC.

In this sample, this clonotype turned up a few times. This rearrangement joins TRBV19 to TRBJ1-4; no reliable D call. The CDR3 contains 15 residues. The V and J ends lost 4 bases and 0 bases respectively, with 9 bases between them. Germline V gene sequence: CDR1 LNHDA, CDR2 SQIVND (reference sequence). The DNA for the CDR3 is TGTGCCAGTAGTACCGAAGGTGCAACTAATGAAAAACTGTTTTTT. Protein: CASSTEGATNEKLFF.

This clonotype showed up many times. The V call is TRBV27, the J call TRBJ2-3, with TRBD2 matching 10 bases. CDR1 is MNHEY and CDR2 is SMNVEV in the germline V gene (reference sequence). J gave up 3 bases and V 2 bases, and 8 bases lay outside the gene matches. CDR3 length: 17 residues. CDR3: CASSLLASGRRTDTQYF. The CDR3 nucleotides read TGTGCCAGCAGTTTACTGGCTAGCGGGAGACGTACAGATACGCAGTATTTT.

This clonotype was seen a handful of times. V is TRBV11-2 and J is TRBJ2-1; D is uncertain. Trimming removed 8 bases from V and 10 bases from J, with 15 bases in between. This CDR3 is built from 12 residues. The V gene's germline CDR1 is SGHAT and CDR2 FQNNGV. CDR3 loop: CASAGQGEEQFF. In nucleotides, the CDR3 is TGTGCCAGCGCCGGTCAAGGAGAAGAGCAGTTCTTC.

This clonotype has ten or more counts. The V call is TRBV5-1, the J call TRBJ2-6; no clear D. Trimming stripped 0 bases from V and 0 bases from J, with 7 bases between. The CDR3 runs 16 residues. Germline V gives CDR1 SGHRS, CDR2 YFSETQ. This CDR3 is CASSLALFSGANVLTF. The CDR3 bases are TGCGCCAGCAGCTTGGCCCTGTTCTCTGGGGCCAACGTCCTGACTTTC.

This clonotype was recorded at least ten times. The chain recombines TRBV7-9 with TRBJ2-7, with D tentatively TRBD2 (5 bases). CDR1 and CDR2 from the germline V gene are SEHNR and FQNEAQ (reference sequence). Trimming took off 1 base at V and 0 bases at J, with 13 bases between the two ends. The CDR3 length is 16 residues. The CDR3 sequence: CASSLGGSGLSYEQYF. Here the CDR3 DNA reads TGTGCCAGCAGCTTAGGAGGGTCCGGACTCTCCTACGAGCAGTACTTC.

Regarding this clonotype: The missing conserved phenylalanine or tryptophan at the end of this CDR3 makes a read error likely. In nucleotides, the CDR3 is TGCGCCAGCAGCCAAGAAAGGGGGCTTGGTGAAAAACTGTTTGTT. Its protein is CASSQERGLGEKLFV. The genes are TRBV4-3 and TRBJ1-4, with 7 nucleotides matching TRBD1. Germline V gives CDR1 LGHNA, CDR2 YSLEER. The ends lost 0 bases at V and 7 bases at J; junction bases unmatched: 5. The CDR3 consists of 15 residues.

A single count supports this clonotype. A read error may explain this, as a much larger clone is one base away. J is TRBJ1-2 and V is TRBV30; no firm D call. This CDR3 region has 14 residues. CDR1 is GTSNPN, CDR2 SVGIG, per germline (reference sequence). The CDR3 nucleotides are TGTGCCAGGAGTTTTAACGCAGCCAACTATGGCTACACCTTC. This gives the protein CARSFNAANYGYTF.

The V call is TRBV20-1, the J call TRBJ2-3; 9 bases are a match to TRBD2. CDR3 size: 15 residues. V lost 5 bases, J lost 2 bases, and 8 bases stayed unmatched. Germline V gene data show CDR1 as DFQATT and CDR2 as SNEGSKA (reference sequence). The CDR3 DNA sequence: TGCAGTGCTGGGCCTAGCGGGATATACACAGATACGCAGTATTTT. Its protein product is CSAGPSGIYTDTQYF.

This clonotype was found many times. This chain joins TRBV14 and TRBJ2-7; D is possibly TRBD2 (5 bases). Per the germline V gene, CDR1 is SGHDN and CDR2 is FVKESK. The germline V and J ends were trimmed by 0 bases and 3 bases, with 18 bases remaining between them. The CDR3 is made up of 17 amino acids. The CDR3 DNA follows: TGTGCCAGCAGCCAAGATTACCGGTCCGGGGTCGGCTACGAGCAGTACTTC. Its translation is CASSQDYRSGVGYEQYF. Based on the CDR3 plus reference TRBV14 and TRBJ2-7, the full variable domain is EAGVTQFPSHSVIEKGQTVTLRCDPISGHDNLYWYRRVMGKEIKFLLHFVKESKQDESGMPNNRFLAERTGGTYSTLKVQPAELEDSGVYFCASSQDYRSGVGYEQYFGPGTRLTVT.

In its sample, this clonotype was seen a few times. This rearrangement joins TRBV6-6 to TRBJ1-2, with a weak D call TRBD1 (6 bases). V gave up 6 bases and J gave up 4 bases, with 18 bases separating them. Germline V gene data show CDR1 as MNHNY and CDR2 as SVGAGI (reference sequence). The CDR3 has 15 residues. CDR3 sequence reads: CASSHGGPYFYGYTF. CDR3 bases: TGTGCCAGCAGCCACGGGGGGCCGTATTTCTATGGCTACACCTTC.

This clonotype appeared many times. For the CDR3, the DNA is TGTGCCAGCAGTTCGGCAGGGGTGTTAGCCAAAAACATTCAGTACTTC. This encodes CASSSAGVLAKNIQYF. The J gene is TRBJ2-4, the V gene TRBV6-2 or TRBV6-3; D possibly corresponds to TRBD1 (6 bases). This CDR3 comprises 16 residues. Trimming left V 4 bases short and J 0 bases short, with 13 bases between. Germline loops: CDR1 MNHEY, CDR2 SVGEGT.

In its sample, this clonotype was seen many times. This sequence joins TRBV7-9 and TRBJ2-7; D is ambiguous. The CDR3 runs to 13 residues. Germline loops: CDR1 SEHNR, CDR2 FQNEAQ (reference sequence). The germline V and J ends were trimmed by 4 bases and 0 bases, with 7 bases remaining between them. The CDR3 reads CASSYPSSYEQYF. CDR3 coding DNA: TGTGCCAGCAGCTACCCTAGCTCCTACGAGCAGTACTTC. Full variable domain (remainder filled in from reference TRBV7-9 and TRBJ2-7): DTGVSQNPRHKITKRGQNVTFRCDPISEHNRLYWYRQTLGQGPEFLTYFQNEAQLEKSRLLSDRFSAERPKGSFSTLEIQRTEQGDSAMYLCASSYPSSYEQYFGPGTRLTVT.